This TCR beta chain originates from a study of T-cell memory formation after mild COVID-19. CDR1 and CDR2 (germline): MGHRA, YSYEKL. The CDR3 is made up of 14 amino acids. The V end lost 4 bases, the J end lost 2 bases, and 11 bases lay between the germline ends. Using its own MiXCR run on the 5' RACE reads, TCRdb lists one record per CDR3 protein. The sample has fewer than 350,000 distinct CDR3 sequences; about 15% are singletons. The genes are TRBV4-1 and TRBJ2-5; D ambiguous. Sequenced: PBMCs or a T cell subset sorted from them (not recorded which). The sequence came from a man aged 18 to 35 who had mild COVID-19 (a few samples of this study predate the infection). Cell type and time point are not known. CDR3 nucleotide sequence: TGCGCCAGCAGCCCTCTCCCCCGGCAAGAGACCCAGTACTTC. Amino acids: CASSPLPRQETQYF.